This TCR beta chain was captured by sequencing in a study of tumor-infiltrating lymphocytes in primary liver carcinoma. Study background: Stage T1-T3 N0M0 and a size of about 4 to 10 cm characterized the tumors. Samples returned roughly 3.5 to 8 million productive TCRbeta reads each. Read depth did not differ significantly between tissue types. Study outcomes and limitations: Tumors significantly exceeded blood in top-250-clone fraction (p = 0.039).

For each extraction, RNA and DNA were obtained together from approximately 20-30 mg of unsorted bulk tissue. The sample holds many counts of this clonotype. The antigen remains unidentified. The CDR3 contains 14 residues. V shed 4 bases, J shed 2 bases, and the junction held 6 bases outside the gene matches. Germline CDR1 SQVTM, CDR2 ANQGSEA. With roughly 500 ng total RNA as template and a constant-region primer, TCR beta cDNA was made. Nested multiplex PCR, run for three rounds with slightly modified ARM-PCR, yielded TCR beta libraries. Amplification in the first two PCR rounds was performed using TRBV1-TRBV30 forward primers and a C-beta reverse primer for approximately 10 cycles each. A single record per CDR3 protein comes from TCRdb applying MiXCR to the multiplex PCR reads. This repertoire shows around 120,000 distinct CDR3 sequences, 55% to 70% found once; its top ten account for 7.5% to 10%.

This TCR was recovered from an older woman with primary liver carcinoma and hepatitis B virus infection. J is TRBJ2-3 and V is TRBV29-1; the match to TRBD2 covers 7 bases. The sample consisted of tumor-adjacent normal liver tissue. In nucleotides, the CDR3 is TGCAGCGTTGCGGGGGGACCCCTCACAGATACGCAGTATTTT. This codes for CSVAGGPLTDTQYF.